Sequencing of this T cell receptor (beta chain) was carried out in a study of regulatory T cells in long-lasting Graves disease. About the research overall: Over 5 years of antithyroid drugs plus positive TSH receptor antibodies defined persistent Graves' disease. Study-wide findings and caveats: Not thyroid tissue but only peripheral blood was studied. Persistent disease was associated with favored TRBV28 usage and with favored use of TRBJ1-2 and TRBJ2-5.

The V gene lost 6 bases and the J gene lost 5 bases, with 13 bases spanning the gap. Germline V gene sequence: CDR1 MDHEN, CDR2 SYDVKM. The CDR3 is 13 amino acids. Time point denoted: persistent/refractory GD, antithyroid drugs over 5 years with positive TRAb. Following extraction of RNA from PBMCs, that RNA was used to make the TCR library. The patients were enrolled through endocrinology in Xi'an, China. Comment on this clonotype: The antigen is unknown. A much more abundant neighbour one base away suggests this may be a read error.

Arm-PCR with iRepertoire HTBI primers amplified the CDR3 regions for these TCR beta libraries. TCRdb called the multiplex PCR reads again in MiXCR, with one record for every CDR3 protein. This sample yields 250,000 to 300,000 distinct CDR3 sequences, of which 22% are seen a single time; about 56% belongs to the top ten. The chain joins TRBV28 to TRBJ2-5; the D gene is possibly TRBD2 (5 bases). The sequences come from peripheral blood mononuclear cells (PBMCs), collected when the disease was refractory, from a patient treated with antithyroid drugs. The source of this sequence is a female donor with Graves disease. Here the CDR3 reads CASRERGGETQYF. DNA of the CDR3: TGTGCCAGCAGGGAACGGGGTGGGGAGACCCAGTACTTC.